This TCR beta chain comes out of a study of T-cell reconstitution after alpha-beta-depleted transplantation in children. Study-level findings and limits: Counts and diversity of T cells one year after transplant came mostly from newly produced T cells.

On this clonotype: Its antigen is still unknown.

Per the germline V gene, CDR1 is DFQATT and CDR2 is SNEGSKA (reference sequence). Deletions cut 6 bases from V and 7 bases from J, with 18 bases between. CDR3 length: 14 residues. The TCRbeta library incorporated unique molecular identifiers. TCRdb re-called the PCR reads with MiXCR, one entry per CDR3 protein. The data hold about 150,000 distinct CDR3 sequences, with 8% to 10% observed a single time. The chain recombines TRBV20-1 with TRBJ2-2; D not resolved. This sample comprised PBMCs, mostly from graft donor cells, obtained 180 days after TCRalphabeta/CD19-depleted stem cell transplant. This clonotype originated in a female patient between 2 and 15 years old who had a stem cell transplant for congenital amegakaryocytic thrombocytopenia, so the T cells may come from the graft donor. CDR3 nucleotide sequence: TGCAGTGCCAACGCCTGGGGTTCTGGCGGGGAGCTGTTTTTT. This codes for CSANAWGSGGELFF.